This T cell receptor (beta chain) emerged from a study of shared T cell receptors in the human thymus. The CDR3 has 13 residues. CDR1 and CDR2 (germline): LNHDA, SQIVND (reference sequence). Between the trimmed V and J ends, which lost 9 bases and 0 bases, there was a span of 6 bases. This clone is a singleton in its sample. TCRdb keeps only in-frame clones here, not all; method: immunoSEQ multiplex PCR. This sample has some 720,000 clones; around nine tenths occur once, and the top ten carry approximately 0.01%. This same sample was also part of a study on human thymus T cells. That work states: It was healthy Finnish infants having corrective surgery for congenital heart defects who were the donors. During corrective heart surgery, resections were taken, and the thymus tissue came from them. What appeared biased in thymic and blood repertoires was the usage of V and J genes. A high degree of thymic repertoire overlap among unrelated individuals was reported in related research.

V is TRBV19 and J is TRBJ2-6; D gene unclear. The TCR originated in a boy in the first two years of life with a congenital heart defect. Sequences were obtained from thymocytes. The CDR3 loop is CASFLSGANVLTF. The CDR3 DNA follows: TGTGCCAGCTTTCTCTCTGGGGCCAACGTCCTGACTTTC. Using reference TRBV19 and TRBJ2-6 for the parts outside the CDR3, the full variable domain is DGGITQSPKYLFRKEGQNVTLSCEQNLNHDAMYWYRQDPGQGLRLIYYSQIVNDFQKGDIAEGYSVSREKKESFPLTVTSAQKNPTAFYLCASFLSGANVLTFGAGSRLTVL.